This passage covers 22 T cell receptor beta chains from one sample sequenced in a study of blood T cell repertoires in COVID-19. Produced via immunoSEQ multiplex PCR; TCRdb's table is partial and in-frame only. In the table there are about 100,000 clones, roughly 87% of which are singletons. Input material: peripheral blood. The receptor set was obtained from a young man in a cohort sampled during active COVID-19.

This chain links TRBV6-6 with TRBJ2-7; TRBD2 aligns across 14 bases. The CDR3 is made up of 13 amino acids. Germline lookup yields CDR1 MNHNY and CDR2 SVGAGI (reference sequence). J was trimmed by 12 bases and V by 5 bases; bases with no gene match: 6. Here the CDR3 DNA reads TGTGCCAGCAGTCCAACGGGGACTAGCGGGGGGTACTTC. It specifies CASSPTGTSGGYF.

The J gene is TRBJ2-1, the V gene TRBV10-3; 11 nucleotides align to TRBD2. Germline loops: CDR1 ENHRY, CDR2 SYGVKD. V gave up 8 bases and J gave up 3 bases; unmatched junction bases: 12. CDR3 length: 17 amino acids. CDR3 residues: CAIRPSGGPAFYNEQFF. CDR3 DNA: TGTGCCATCCGGCCTAGCGGGGGGCCGGCCTTCTACAATGAGCAGTTCTTC.

Only one count was recorded for this clone. The J gene is TRBJ2-6, the V gene TRBV5-1, with a weak D call TRBD1 (5 bases). V lost 3 bases to trimming and J lost 0 bases, with 16 bases between them. CDR1 is SGHRS, CDR2 YFSETQ, per germline. The CDR3 length is 18 residues. The CDR3 bases are TGCGCCAGCAGCTCGCGACAGACCCCCGCCTCTGGGGCCAACGTCCTGACTTTC. This gives the protein CASSSRQTPASGANVLTF.

This clone was detected only once. The rearrangement links TRBV4-1 to TRBJ1-2; tentatively, D is TRBD1 (5 bases). The CDR3 length is 14 residues. The germline V and J ends were trimmed by 3 bases and 8 bases, with 16 bases remaining between them. From germline, CDR1 is MGHRA and CDR2 YSYEKL. CDR3 loop: CASSQDGGYGGYTF. The CDR3 coding sequence is TGCGCCAGCAGCCAGGACGGGGGTTATGGCGGCTACACCTTC.

This clone was counted many times. The rearrangement uses TRBV2 and TRBJ2-5, with 9 bases lining up with TRBD2. In germline, CDR1 is SNHLY, CDR2 FYNNEI. CDR3 size: 17 residues. The junction had 13 bases not matched to a gene; V was cut back by 7 bases and J by 1 base. For the CDR3, the DNA is TGTGCCAGCACGGGGCTAGCGGGGCCGCGGTCCCAAGAGACCCAGTACTTC. Amino acid sequence: CASTGLAGPRSQETQYF.

The gene calls are TRBV10-1 and TRBJ2-5; D is unclear. Germline V lookup: CDR1 WNHNN, CDR2 SYGVQD (reference sequence). CDR3 size: 13 residues. V gave up 4 bases and J gave up 2 bases, with 8 bases separating them. The CDR3 spells CASSGQIQETQYF. The CDR3 DNA is TGCGCCAGCAGTGGTCAGATACAAGAGACCCAGTACTTC.

The V gene is TRBV11-2, the J gene TRBJ1-4, with 8 bases identical to TRBD1. CDR3 length: 16 amino acids. The V gene end was trimmed by 5 bases and the J gene end by 4 bases; junction bases not matched to a gene: 9. Germline CDR1 SGHAT, CDR2 FQNNGV. The CDR3 here is CASSVRGTGINEKLFF. The CDR3 DNA sequence: TGTGCCAGCAGCGTACGTGGGACAGGCATTAATGAAAAACTGTTTTTT.

The V call is TRBV6-5, the J call TRBJ2-7, with D maybe TRBD2 (6 bases). The V gene lost 5 bases and the J gene lost 4 bases, with 15 bases spanning the gap. The CDR3 contains 14 residues. Germline loops: CDR1 MNHEY, CDR2 SVGAGI. The CDR3 bases are TGTGCCAGCAGTATAGTCGCAGGGAGGTACGAGCAGTACTTC. Residues: CASSIVAGRYEQYF.

This clone came up a few times. This chain joins TRBV6-2 or TRBV6-3 and TRBJ1-5; TRBD1 matches at 8 bases. The CDR3 is 18 residues long. The V segment lost 7 bases and the J segment 0 bases; nucleotides outside the gene matches: 14. Germline V gene data show CDR1 as MNHEY and CDR2 as SVGEGT. The chain's CDR3 is CASTPSDRDGFSNQPQHF. CDR3 sequence (DNA): TGTGCCAGCACCCCCTCGGACAGGGATGGATTTAGCAATCAGCCCCAGCATTTT.

The gene calls are TRBV2 and TRBJ2-5; D might be TRBD2 (7 bases). From germline, CDR1 is SNHLY and CDR2 FYNNEI. The CDR3 length is 16 residues. Trimming cost V 5 bases and J 5 bases, with 21 bases left between them. CDR3 in DNA: TGTGCCAGCAGTCAACCAGTGGGGGGGGGCGGTGAGACCCAGTACTTC. Translation gives CASSQPVGGGGETQYF.

The chain employs TRBV11-2 and TRBJ1-2; 7 bases match TRBD1. Germline V gives CDR1 SGHAT, CDR2 FQNNGV. The CDR3 sequence is 13 residues long. Germline trimming cut 5 bases from V and 5 bases from J; bases unmatched to any gene: 5. CDR3 sequence reads: CASSRQGEYGYTF. The CDR3 DNA reads as TGTGCCAGCAGCCGACAGGGAGAGTATGGCTACACCTTC.

V usage is TRBV6-6 and J usage is TRBJ1-2; perhaps TRBD1 as D (5 bases). This CDR3 has 14 residues. Per germline, CDR1 MNHNY and CDR2 SVGAGI (reference sequence). V was shortened by 2 bases and J by 6 bases, with 13 bases between the two germline ends. Written as DNA, the CDR3 is TGTGCCAGCAGTTACGCGGGGACGGGGGATGGCTACACCTTC. It translates to CASSYAGTGDGYTF.

The chain employs TRBV12-3 or TRBV12-4 and TRBJ1-2, with D hard to call. V was clipped by 4 bases and J by 1 base, with 7 bases between them. This CDR3 is built from 13 residues. The CDR3 reads CASSWQDNYGYTF. The CDR3 DNA reads TGTGCCAGCAGTTGGCAGGATAACTATGGCTACACCTTC.

The chain couples TRBV2 to TRBJ1-6, with TRBD1 matching 12 bases. Trimming removed 7 bases from V and 7 bases from J; junction bases left unmatched: 14. Germline assignment: CDR1 SNHLY and CDR2 FYNNEI. CDR3 length: 18 amino acids. CDR3 DNA sequence: TGTGCCAGCAAACGGGGACAGGGGGCGAATTCCAACAATTCACCCCTCCACTTT. It is translated as CASKRGQGANSNNSPLHF.

The chain is built from TRBV10-1 and TRBJ1-1; possible D gene TRBD1, 6 bases. Germline-derived CDR1 and CDR2 are WNHNN and SYGVQD (reference sequence). The V and J ends lost 7 bases and 1 base respectively, with 10 bases between them. CDR3 size: 13 residues. Here the CDR3 reads CASMGTRNTEAFF. The CDR3 nucleotides read TGCGCCAGCATGGGGACAAGGAACACTGAAGCTTTCTTT.

The rearrangement links TRBV19 to TRBJ1-1; D perhaps matches TRBD1 (5 bases). V was pared by 7 bases and J by 0 bases, with 9 bases between. The CDR3 consists of 13 residues. CDR1 and CDR2 (germline): LNHDA, SQIVND (reference sequence). The CDR3 DNA sequence: TGTGCCAGTAAGGGGCGAGTGAACACTGAAGCTTTCTTT. Residues: CASKGRVNTEAFF.

This clone was observed once. The chain employs TRBV5-1 and TRBJ2-7; 14 nucleotides line up with TRBD2. Germline CDR1 reads SGHRS; CDR2 reads YFSETQ. The CDR3 totals 15 residues. Trimming removed 4 bases from V and 4 bases from J; junction bases left unmatched: 4. As DNA, the CDR3 is TGCGCCAGCAGCACGGGACTAGCGGGGGTTTACGAGCAGTACTTC. Translation: CASSTGLAGVYEQYF.

V and J are TRBV5-8 and TRBJ1-1, with 7 bases identical to TRBD1. The CDR3 consists of 14 residues. The V segment lost 0 bases and the J segment 4 bases; nucleotides outside the gene matches: 3. CDR1 is SGHTS, CDR2 YDEGEE, per germline. The DNA for the CDR3 is TGTGCCAGCAGCTTGGACAGGGGCGTCACTGAAGCTTTCTTT. Its translation is CASSLDRGVTEAFF.

The gene calls are TRBV5-1 and TRBJ2-2; TRBD1 agrees at 7 bases. Germline CDR1 reads SGHRS; CDR2 reads YFSETQ. The CDR3 runs to 14 residues. Trimming removed 7 bases from V and 4 bases from J; junction bases left unmatched: 7. The CDR3: CASGLGQRTGELFF. The CDR3 DNA sequence: TGCGCCAGCGGACTGGGACAGCGCACCGGGGAGCTGTTTTTT.

The chain has TRBV6-4 and TRBJ2-7; 12 nucleotides line up with TRBD1. Germline V gene data show CDR1 as MRHNA and CDR2 as SNTAGT. V shed 7 bases and J 4 bases; nucleotides not matched to a gene: 11. The CDR3 covers 16 residues. The CDR3 region is CASTTGQGASEYEQYF. CDR3 DNA sequence: TGTGCCAGCACCACGGGACAGGGGGCGTCTGAGTACGAGCAGTACTTC.

The V gene is TRBV6-6, the J gene TRBJ1-2, with TRBD1 matching over 9 bases. The junction had 4 bases not matched to a gene; V was cut back by 1 base and J by 4 bases. Per the germline V gene, CDR1 is MNHNY and CDR2 is SVGAGI (reference sequence). The CDR3 sequence is 15 residues long. The CDR3 region is CASSYYRGLSYGYTF. For the CDR3, the DNA is TGTGCCAGCAGTTACTACAGGGGGCTGAGCTATGGCTACACCTTC.

This rearrangement joins TRBV27 to TRBJ2-3; D uncertain. Germline V gene data show CDR1 as MNHEY and CDR2 as SMNVEV (reference sequence). The CDR3 sequence is 13 residues long. The V end was cut by 3 bases, the J end by 5 bases, with 9 bases between. DNA for the CDR3: TGTGCCAGCAGTTTGGTTAGTGGAGATACGCAGTATTTT. This codes for CASSLVSGDTQYF.